This entry concerns a single T cell receptor (beta chain). This clone occurred once. Its specific antigen is unknown. No base quality information exists; no much larger clone differs at one position. The data are from a study of OX40 agonist ivuxolimab in advanced cancers. Regarding the study in general: Ivuxolimab was an agonistic, fully human IgG2 monoclonal antibody directed against OX40 (CD134), a costimulatory receptor. Intravenous ivuxolimab was administered to patients every 2 weeks at six dose levels: 0.01, 0.1, 0.3, 1.5, 3 and 10 mg/kg. The paper reports the monotherapy dose-escalation portion (N of about 51 patients) of the phase I ivuxolimab trial. Partial responses were achieved by three dose-escalation patients, of whom one had hepatocellular carcinoma and two had cutaneous melanoma. Of the approximately 50 dose-escalation patients, hepatocellular carcinoma was present in about 20, melanoma in roughly 15, renal cell carcinoma in 9 and head and neck cancer in 9. The purpose of peripheral TCRbeta sequencing was to test whether ivuxolimab changed TCR sequence diversity and led to clonal T-cell expansion. A male proportion of 82.7% and a mean age of about 60 years, ranging from roughly 23 to 80, were recorded for the dose-escalation cohort. Prior anti-PD-1, anti-PD-L1 or anti-CTLA-4 therapy was permitted, and roughly two fifths of dose-escalation patients had received checkpoint inhibitors.

To sequence the TCRbeta CDR3 region, genomic DNA was isolated from the sorted cells. The immunoSEQ Assay was used to sequence the TCRbeta CDR3 regions. As stored in TCRdb, this immuneACCESS dataset retains in-frame rearrangements with V and J assigned. A fraction of the clones does not appear; measured against another copy, unresolved V genes explain less than half of the discrepancy, and the remainder lacks a known reason. The sample yields 90,000 to 100,000 clones; 90% were counted once. The ten most abundant clones make up approximately 0.16% of the sample. Results the study describes overall, beyond this receptor: Low levels of normalized T-cell clonal expansion were also seen in some patients who did not respond. On average, CD8+ T cells showed more expanded clones than CD4+ T cells after ivuxolimab. The antigen specificity of the clonally expanded peripheral T cells was not determined. At doses from 0.1 to 3.0 mg/kg, clonal expansion was seen in both CD4+ and CD8+ blood T cells between baseline and week 6. In the 0.1-3.0 mg/kg groups, partial responders were among the patients with the lowest normalized peripheral clonal expansion, particularly in CD8+ T cells.

The germline V gene encodes CDR1 GTSNPN and CDR2 SVGIG (reference sequence). V is pared back by 2 bases and J by 0 bases, with 11 bases lying between the germline termini. The CDR3 covers 14 residues, taking in both the cysteine and the phenylalanine. Only CDR3 DNA remains: 42 bases, in frame from the first base. The trial excluded patients who had a history of autoimmune disease or who were on systemic immunosuppression. In every dose cohort, peripheral blood was drawn for TCR sequencing at baseline, cycle 4 day 1, and cycle 7 day 1. The samples were taken from a phase I, first-in-human, multicenter, open-label dose-escalation trial of ivuxolimab. Adults with locally advanced or metastatic head and neck squamous cell, hepatocellular, melanoma or renal cell carcinoma were enrolled in the trial. Before TCR sequencing, CD4+ T cells and CD8+ T cells from peripheral blood were sorted into separate populations.

The receptor comes from an adult with an advanced solid tumor such as melanoma, head and neck, liver or kidney cancer. The V gene is TRBV30 and the J gene is TRBJ2-7; the D gene is not confidently resolved. Source: CD4+ or CD8+ T cells sorted from blood, taken in a trial of the OX40 agonist ivuxolimab. The sequence in DNA is TGTGCCTGGAGTCCAGGACGCCGCTCCTACGAGCAGTACTTC. It is translated as CAWSPGRRSYEQYF.